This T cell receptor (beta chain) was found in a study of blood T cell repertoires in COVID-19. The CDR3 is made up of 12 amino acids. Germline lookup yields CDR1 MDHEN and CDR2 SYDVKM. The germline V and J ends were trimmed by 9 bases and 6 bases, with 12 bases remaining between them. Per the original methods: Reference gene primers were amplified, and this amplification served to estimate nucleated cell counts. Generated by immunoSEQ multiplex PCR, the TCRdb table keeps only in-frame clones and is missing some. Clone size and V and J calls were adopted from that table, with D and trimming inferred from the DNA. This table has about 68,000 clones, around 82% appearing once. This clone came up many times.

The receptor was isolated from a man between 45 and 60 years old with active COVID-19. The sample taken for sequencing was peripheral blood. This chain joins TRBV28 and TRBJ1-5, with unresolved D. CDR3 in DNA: TGTGCCAGTACGAGATCGGGTCAGCCCCAGCATTTT. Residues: CASTRSGQPQHF.